Presented here are 6 T cell receptor beta chains from one specimen sequenced in a study of T cells in localized non-small cell lung cancer. Clones were read by immunoSEQ multiplex PCR, and TCRdb kept only the in-frame ones, dropping some. The table has about 40,000 clones, 80% to 90% seen once. Sequencing was performed on peripheral blood, taken before any cancer treatment. The receptors stem from a woman aged 35 to 75 with stage I lung adenocarcinoma.

The rearrangement joins TRBV29-1 to TRBJ1-1; unclear D gene. In germline, CDR1 is SQVTM, CDR2 ANQGSEA. V lost 7 bases, J lost 0 bases, and 12 bases lay in between. CDR3 size: 13 residues. CDR3 amino acids: CSARREMNTEAFF. Here the CDR3 DNA reads TGCAGCGCCCGGAGGGAGATGAACACTGAAGCTTTCTTT. The full variable domain, in which reference TRBV29-1 and TRBJ1-1 provide the parts outside the CDR3, is SAVISQKPSRDICQRGTSLTIQCQVDSQVTMMFWYRQQPGQSLTLIATANQGSEATYESGFVIDKFPISRPNLTFSTLTVSNMSPEDSSIYLCSARREMNTEAFFGQGTRLTVV.

The chain uses TRBV7-2 and TRBJ2-3, with D possibly being TRBD2 (6 bases). Germline CDR1 and CDR2: SGHTA and FQGNSA. Deletions cut 7 bases from V and 14 bases from J, with 19 bases between. This CDR3 is 12 amino acids long. Written as DNA, the CDR3 is TGTGCCAGCACCCCGGCCGGGGAGGCACTGTATTTT. Translated: CASTPAGEALYF.

This chain links TRBV9 with TRBJ2-1; D call uncertain. This CDR3 region has 14 residues. The germline V gene has CDR1 SGDLS and CDR2 YYNGEE. With 0 bases removed from V and 3 bases from J, the gap between germline ends came to 7 bases. The CDR3 DNA follows: TGTGCCAGCAGCGTAGGAACTGTCTACAATGAGCAGTTCTTC. Translation gives CASSVGTVYNEQFF.

The rearrangement links TRBV5-1 to TRBJ2-7; D possibly corresponds to TRBD1 (5 bases). There are 13 residues in the CDR3. CDR1 is SGHRS and CDR2 is YFSETQ in the germline V gene. V lost 2 bases and J 0 bases, leaving 6 bases between the germline ends. CDR3 nucleotides: TGCGCCAGCAGCTTTGACAGCTCCTACGAGCAGTACTTC. This encodes CASSFDSSYEQYF. Full variable domain (remainder filled in from reference TRBV5-1 and TRBJ2-7): KAGVTQTPRYLIKTRGQQVTLSCSPISGHRSVSWYQQTPGQGLQFLFEYFSETQRNKGNFPGRFSGRQFSNSRSEMNVSTLELGDSALYLCASSFDSSYEQYFGPGTRLTVT.

The genes are TRBV2 and TRBJ2-2; 7 bases are a match to TRBD1. Germline V CDR1 and CDR2: SNHLY, FYNNEI. The CDR3 contains 13 residues. V lost 5 bases, J lost 6 bases, and 3 bases stayed unmatched. CDR3 in DNA: TGTGCCAGCAGTAGCACAGGGGCCGGGGAGCTGTTTTTT. Translating it yields CASSSTGAGELFF.

The chain joins TRBV6-6 to TRBJ2-1; 7 bases map to TRBD2. The CDR3 covers 15 residues. Germline assignment: CDR1 MNHNY and CDR2 SVGAGI (reference sequence). The V gene end was trimmed by 2 bases and the J gene end by 7 bases; junction bases not matched to a gene: 8. Here the CDR3 reads CASSYGGRRWNEQFF. In DNA, the CDR3 is TGTGCCAGCAGTTACGGCGGGAGAAGGTGGAATGAGCAGTTCTTC.